Each of the 25 T cell receptor beta chains below was sequenced from the same sample in a study of T cell repertoires in cytomegalovirus infection. TCRdb reprocessed the reads via MiXCR and lists one record per CDR3 protein. The repertoire includes under 250,000 distinct CDR3 sequences, around 6.4% of them detected once, and 6.5% sits in the top ten. The specimen was PBMCs. Receptors were obtained from a human donor in good health (CMV status not recorded). Some clones in this sample may be carry-over from other donors' samples.

This clonotype was detected many times. The gene calls are TRBV7-2 and TRBJ2-1; D is ambiguous. Between the trimmed V and J ends, which lost 3 bases and 7 bases, there was a span of 16 bases. The CDR3 has 15 residues. CDR1 is SGHTA and CDR2 is FQGNSA in the germline V gene. CDR3 sequence reads: CASSFPGLARNEQFF. The CDR3 region has the DNA TGTGCCAGCAGCTTCCCGGGCCTCGCAAGGAATGAGCAGTTCTTC.

This clonotype was detected ten times or more. The chain joins TRBV7-2 to TRBJ2-3; 7 bases are shared with TRBD2. Germline V lookup: CDR1 SGHTA, CDR2 FQGNSA. The V and J ends lost 6 bases and 4 bases, in that order; junction bases with no gene match: 10. The CDR3 totals 15 residues. The CDR3 reads CASSPPGEGSDTQYF. The DNA of the CDR3 is TGTGCCAGCAGTCCCCCGGGGGAGGGATCAGATACGCAGTATTTT.

In its sample, this clonotype was seen many times. CDR3 protein: CASRPTGADYGYTF. CDR3 DNA sequence: TGTGCCAGCAGGCCTACAGGGGCGGACTATGGCTACACCTTC. The chain has TRBV7-2 and TRBJ1-2; 7 nucleotides match TRBD1. Germline CDR1 is SGHTA and CDR2 is FQGNSA. The CDR3 totals 14 residues. Germline trimming cut 6 bases from V and 3 bases from J; bases unmatched to any gene: 7.

The rearrangement uses TRBV5-1 and TRBJ1-1, with TRBD1 matching over 7 bases. There are 15 residues in the CDR3. Germline V gene sequence: CDR1 SGHRS, CDR2 YFSETQ. With 1 base clipped from V and 3 bases from J, the junction kept 6 bases outside the gene matches. As DNA, the CDR3 is TGCGCCAGCAGCTTGACTTGGCAGGGGGACACTGAAGCTTTCTTT. This sequence encodes CASSLTWQGDTEAFF.

V and J are TRBV7-9 and TRBJ1-4; 8 bases align to TRBD1. The germline CDR1 and CDR2 sequences are SEHNR and FQNEAQ (reference sequence). This CDR3 has 16 amino acids. The V gene end was trimmed by 5 bases and the J gene end by 5 bases; junction bases not matched to a gene: 10. CDR3 loop: CASSPGVRDRNEKLFF. Written as DNA, the CDR3 is TGTGCCAGCAGCCCTGGCGTGAGGGACAGGAATGAAAAACTGTTTTTT. The variable domain in full, completed from reference TRBV7-9 and TRBJ1-4, reads DTGVSQNPRHKITKRGQNVTFRCDPISEHNRLYWYRQTLGQGPEFLTYFQNEAQLEKSRLLSDRFSAERPKGSFSTLEIQRTEQGDSAMYLCASSPGVRDRNEKLFFGSGTQLSVL.

This clonotype was seen at least ten times. The V and J genes are TRBV4-1 and TRBJ2-1; possible D gene TRBD1, 6 bases. This CDR3 comprises 13 residues. Germline V gives CDR1 MGHRA, CDR2 YSYEKL. V dropped 4 bases and J dropped 4 bases, with 8 bases sitting between them. The CDR3 bases are TGCGCCAGCAGCCGACAGGAATACAATGAGCAGTTCTTC. Residues: CASSRQEYNEQFF.

In its sample, this clonotype was seen many times. The chain links TRBV7-2 to TRBJ1-5; no reliable D call. This CDR3 has 15 amino acids. The germline V gene encodes CDR1 SGHTA and CDR2 FQGNSA. The V end lost 2 bases, the J end lost 5 bases, and 13 bases lay between the germline ends. CDR3 nucleotide sequence: TGTGCCAGCAGCTTATTCGTGGCTGGAGATCAGCCCCAGCATTTT. Amino acids: CASSLFVAGDQPQHF.

This clonotype was picked up many times. The genes are TRBV27 and TRBJ2-3; 14 bases agree with TRBD2. V shed 4 bases and J 0 bases; nucleotides not matched to a gene: 12. The CDR3 loop spans 20 amino acids. Germline assignment: CDR1 MNHEY and CDR2 SMNVEV (reference sequence). The CDR3 nucleotides are TGTGCCAGCAGTTCCTTTCGGACTAGCGGGGGGAGTGGTAGCACAGATACGCAGTATTTT. This translates into CASSSFRTSGGSGSTDTQYF.

Ten or more counts support this clonotype. The rearrangement uses TRBV7-2 and TRBJ2-5; the match to TRBD2 covers 15 bases. V was clipped by 4 bases and J by 0 bases; unmatched bases: 6. The CDR3 is 18 residues long. Germline assignment: CDR1 SGHTA and CDR2 FQGNSA. The CDR3 spells CASSSQGLAGGNQETQYF. CDR3 sequence (DNA): TGTGCCAGCAGCTCACAGGGACTAGCGGGGGGTAACCAAGAGACCCAGTACTTC.

This clonotype showed up many times. CDR3 nucleotide sequence: TGTGCCAGCAGCCAAGGACTGACAGGGGCTCGCACGTTCTTC. Translation gives CASSQGLTGARTFF. This chain links TRBV4-2 with TRBJ2-1, with 8 bases lining up with TRBD1. Germline trimming cut 1 base from V and 15 bases from J; bases unmatched to any gene: 11. The CDR3 runs to 14 residues. Germline-derived CDR1 and CDR2 are LGHNA and YNFKEQ.

This clonotype came up many times. This chain uses TRBV7-2 with TRBJ1-3; D unclear. Between the trimmed V and J ends, which lost 5 bases and 0 bases, there was a span of 11 bases. CDR1 SGHTA and CDR2 FQGNSA come from the germline V gene. The length of the CDR3 is 15 residues. CDR3 in amino acids: CASSRDSSSGNTIYF. CDR3 nucleotides: TGTGCCAGCAGCCGCGACTCGAGCTCTGGAAACACCATATATTTT.

This clonotype occurred many times. This sequence joins TRBV20-1 and TRBJ1-5; perhaps TRBD1 as D (5 bases). Germline-derived CDR1 and CDR2 are DFQATT and SNEGSKA (reference sequence). This CDR3 has 13 amino acids. Trimming left V 0 bases short and J 2 bases short, with 5 bases between. DNA for the CDR3: TGCAGTGCTAGAGAAGGGGGCAATCAGCCCCAGCATTTT. Translation: CSAREGGNQPQHF.

The chain is built from TRBV19 and TRBJ2-3; D perhaps matches TRBD1 (6 bases). Trimming stripped 6 bases from V and 2 bases from J, with 12 bases between. The CDR3 extends over 14 amino acids. The germline V gene has CDR1 LNHDA and CDR2 SQIVND (reference sequence). The CDR3 loop reads CASRRGQNTDTQYF. CDR3 DNA: TGTGCCAGTAGAAGAGGACAGAACACAGATACGCAGTATTTT.

Many counts were recorded for this clonotype. The chain combines TRBV7-2 with TRBJ1-5; no clear D. Germline V CDR1 and CDR2: SGHTA, FQGNSA. The CDR3 totals 13 residues. V dropped 6 bases and J dropped 2 bases, with 8 bases sitting between them. The chain's CDR3 is CASSLSRNQPQHF. In DNA, the CDR3 is TGTGCCAGCAGTCTCTCCCGCAATCAGCCCCAGCATTTT.

This clonotype was detected a few times. The chain is built from TRBV19 and TRBJ1-6; 8 nucleotides align to TRBD1. The CDR3 covers 14 residues. Losses at the gene ends were 8 bases for V and 7 bases for J; bases not matched to a gene: 7. Germline values: CDR1 LNHDA, CDR2 SQIVND (reference sequence). The CDR3 sequence is CASSGTGLNSPLHF. The CDR3 DNA follows: TGTGCCAGTTCCGGGACAGGCCTAAATTCACCCCTCCACTTT.

This clonotype was counted at least ten times. The chain recombines TRBV7-8 with TRBJ1-5; tentatively, D is TRBD1 (6 bases). Trimming shortened V by 1 base and J by 0 bases, and 13 bases separated the two germline ends. Germline CDR1 SGHVS, CDR2 FQNEAQ. The CDR3 loop spans 17 amino acids. In DNA, the CDR3 is TGTGCCAGCAGCTTAGAACAGGGAGGGATTAGCAATCAGCCCCAGCATTTT. This codes for CASSLEQGGISNQPQHF. Using reference TRBV7-8 and TRBJ1-5 for the parts outside the CDR3, the full variable domain is GAGVSQSPRYKVAKRGQDVALRCDPISGHVSLFWYQQALGQGPEFLTYFQNEAQLDKSGLPSDRFFAERPEGSVSTLKIQRTQQEDSAVYLCASSLEQGGISNQPQHFGDGTRLSIL.

This clonotype has ten or more counts. This chain links TRBV7-9 with TRBJ1-5; tentatively, D is TRBD1 (6 bases). Germline CDR1 is SEHNR and CDR2 is FQNEAQ (reference sequence). V gave up 5 bases and J gave up 3 bases, with 14 bases separating them. There are 15 residues in the CDR3. CDR3 coding DNA: TGTGCCAGCAGCCCCCGCGAGGGGGACAATCAGCCCCAGCATTTT. Translation: CASSPREGDNQPQHF.

Ten or more counts support this clonotype. The chain recombines TRBV7-3 with TRBJ2-3, with 9 bases fitting TRBD2. CDR1 SGHTA and CDR2 FQGTGA come from the germline V gene. J was trimmed by 4 bases and V by 5 bases; bases with no gene match: 10. This CDR3 comprises 16 residues. CDR3 bases: TGTGCCAGCAGCCCCCTCGGCGGGGGGGGCCCAGATACGCAGTATTTT. Protein product: CASSPLGGGGPDTQYF.

This clonotype was detected ten times or more. This chain joins TRBV27 and TRBJ2-5; no reliable D call. Germline CDR1 MNHEY, CDR2 SMNVEV (reference sequence). Deletions cut 5 bases from V and 1 base from J, with 11 bases between. This CDR3 region has 14 residues. CDR3 DNA: TGTGCCAGCAGTCCACAGAGTACCCAAGAGACCCAGTACTTC. The encoded protein is CASSPQSTQETQYF.

This clonotype was seen at least ten times. The chain employs TRBV2 and TRBJ1-4, with 7 bases aligning to TRBD1. V gave up 3 bases and J gave up 7 bases; unmatched junction bases: 5. The CDR3 is made up of 14 amino acids. Germline V CDR1 and CDR2: SNHLY, FYNNEI. The CDR3 here is CASSENRDSEKLFF. The CDR3 DNA reads TGTGCCAGCAGTGAGAACCGGGACAGTGAAAAACTGTTTTTT.

This clonotype was detected many times. The chain links TRBV18 to TRBJ1-1; D is unclear. The germline CDR1 and CDR2 sequences are KGHSH and LQKENI. V dropped 2 bases and J dropped 5 bases, with 15 bases sitting between them. The CDR3 is made up of 15 amino acids. This CDR3 reads CASSPDRGMLTEAFF. For the CDR3, the DNA is TGTGCCAGCTCACCAGATCGGGGAATGTTGACTGAAGCTTTCTTT.

J is TRBJ1-5 and V is TRBV7-9, with TRBD1 matching 11 bases. Losses at the gene ends were 1 base for V and 4 bases for J; bases not matched to a gene: 3. CDR1 and CDR2 (germline): SEHNR, FQNEAQ (reference sequence). The CDR3 contains 16 residues. The CDR3 sequence is CASSLGRDRGNQPQHF. CDR3 sequence (DNA): TGTGCCAGCAGCTTAGGCCGGGACAGGGGGAATCAGCCCCAGCATTTT.

This clonotype was seen ten or more times. The chain couples TRBV24-1 to TRBJ2-1; 12 nucleotides agree with TRBD2. The ends lost 3 bases at V and 0 bases at J; junction bases unmatched: 5. Looked up from germline, CDR1 is KGHDR and CDR2 is SFDVKD. The CDR3 is made up of 18 amino acids. This CDR3 reads CATSDTSGGLPSYNEQFF. The CDR3 DNA is TGTGCCACCAGTGATACTAGCGGGGGGCTTCCCTCCTACAATGAGCAGTTCTTC.

This clonotype was recorded a few times. V and J are TRBV20-1 and TRBJ2-4, with a weak D call TRBD1 (6 bases). The ends were cut back, 0 bases at V and 0 bases at J, with 15 bases in the middle. The CDR3 contains 17 residues. CDR1 and CDR2 from the germline V gene are DFQATT and SNEGSKA (reference sequence). CDR3 residues: CSARDHLGAPAKNIQYF. CDR3 sequence (DNA): TGCAGTGCTAGAGATCATTTGGGGGCCCCAGCCAAAAACATTCAGTACTTC.

The sample holds many counts of this clonotype. V and J are TRBV7-3 and TRBJ2-2, with a weak D call TRBD2 (5 bases). Germline V gene sequence: CDR1 SGHTA, CDR2 FQGTGA. V lost 6 bases, J lost 1 base, and 12 bases lay in between. The CDR3 length is 15 residues. The CDR3 reads CASRPTAGNTGELFF. CDR3 bases: TGTGCCAGCAGACCGACGGCGGGGAACACCGGGGAGCTGTTTTTT. The whole variable domain, filled in from reference TRBV7-3 and TRBJ2-2, reads GAGVSQTPSNKVTEKGKYVELRCDPISGHTALYWYRQSLGQGPEFLIYFQGTGAADDSGLPNDRFFAVRPEGSVSTLKIQRTERGDSAVYLCASRPTAGNTGELFFGEGSRLTVL.